This T cell receptor (beta chain) was retrieved from a study of cytomegalovirus exposure and HLA in healthy donors. Study as a whole: A later analysis reported the same platform for the roughly 110 validation repertoires and the roughly 700 first-cohort repertoires. Study-level findings and limits: Across donors, most TCRs were seen rarely, yet some public ones were widespread. In vitro confirmation showed a few CMV-associated chains to be CMV antigen specific. The authors enumerated over 150 TCR beta chains as linked to cytomegalovirus.

Regarding this clone: As yet, its antigen is unknown.

Trimming at V came to 5 bases and at J to 3 bases, leaving 4 bases not matched to a gene. Germline CDR1 and CDR2: SGHVS and FNYEAQ. This CDR3 has 13 amino acids. TCRdb's table, derived via immunoSEQ multiplex PCR, lists solely in-frame clones and lacks some. The table lists about 140,000 clones, approximately 85% of them singletons. The chain joins TRBV7-6 to TRBJ2-7, with TRBD1 matching 7 bases. The source material was PBMCs. The TCR sequence derives from a woman in her twenties or thirties in good health and CMV-seronegative. This CDR3 reads CASSDRDFYEQYF. In DNA form, the CDR3 reads TGTGCCAGCAGCGACAGGGATTTCTACGAGCAGTACTTC.